Listed here are 14 T cell receptor beta chains from one sample, sequenced in a study of blood T cell repertoires in COVID-19. The method was immunoSEQ multiplex PCR; TCRdb's version includes in-frame clones alone and lacks a portion of them. The repertoire holds 300,000 to 400,000 clones, with roughly 84% as singletons. The sequenced material came from peripheral blood. These receptors originate from a man aged 50-60 years with active or convalescent COVID-19.

The rearrangement links TRBV4-3 to TRBJ2-4; TRBD2 agrees at 7 bases. V shed 1 base and J 5 bases; nucleotides not matched to a gene: 5. Germline V CDR1 and CDR2: LGHNA, YSLEER. This CDR3 contains 15 residues. The CDR3 DNA is TGCGCCAGCAGCCAAGTAGGCGGGGGAGAAAACATTCAGTACTTC. Translating it yields CASSQVGGGENIQYF.

The genes are TRBV6-1 and TRBJ1-6; maybe TRBD1 (6 bases). Germline lookup yields CDR1 MNHNS and CDR2 SASEGT. There are 16 residues in the CDR3. The V gene lost 0 bases and the J gene lost 4 bases, with 10 bases spanning the gap. The CDR3 DNA reads TGTGCCAGCAGTGAAGCCCCTCAGGGGTATAATTCACCCCTCCACTTT. This codes for CASSEAPQGYNSPLHF.

The V and J genes are TRBV30 and TRBJ1-1; D might be TRBD1 (5 bases). CDR1 and CDR2 (germline): GTSNPN, SVGIG (reference sequence). V was shortened by 0 bases and J by 5 bases, with 13 bases between the two germline ends. This CDR3 has 14 residues. CDR3: CAWSVRGWGTEAFF. DNA for the CDR3: TGTGCCTGGAGTGTACGGGGGTGGGGGACTGAAGCTTTCTTT.

This chain joins TRBV18 and TRBJ2-7; 9 bases agree with TRBD2. Germline values: CDR1 KGHSH, CDR2 LQKENI. Trimming took 3 bases from V and 13 from J; bases not matched to a gene: 10. The CDR3 runs 13 residues. The CDR3 sequence: CASSPPGGRVAYF. The CDR3 coding sequence is TGTGCCAGCTCACCCCCCGGCGGGAGGGTGGCCTACTTC.

The chain joins TRBV11-2 to TRBJ1-5; D is ambiguous. With 3 bases removed from V and 5 bases from J, the gap between germline ends came to 14 bases. The CDR3 is 15 amino acids. CDR1 is SGHAT and CDR2 is FQNNGV in the germline V gene. CDR3 nucleotides: TGTGCCAGCAGCTTCGGGGAAGGCAGTGATCAGCCCCAGCATTTT. It specifies CASSFGEGSDQPQHF.

The chain links TRBV2 to TRBJ2-7, with 8 bases aligning to TRBD1. In germline, CDR1 is SNHLY, CDR2 FYNNEI. CDR3 size: 13 residues. V was pared by 6 bases and J by 6 bases, with 7 bases of the junction left unmatched. Here the CDR3 DNA reads TGTGCCAGCAGCCGCGACAGGGGAGGCGAGCAGTACTTC. It translates to CASSRDRGGEQYF.

The rearrangement joins TRBV28 to TRBJ2-1; D not resolved. Trimming cost V 2 bases and J 9 bases, with 8 bases left between them. This CDR3 is built from 12 residues. Per the germline V gene, CDR1 is MDHEN and CDR2 is SYDVKM. The CDR3 reads CASSLAFREQFF. The CDR3 DNA is TGTGCCAGCAGTTTAGCGTTTCGTGAGCAGTTCTTC.

This chain joins TRBV7-9 and TRBJ2-1; 7 bases line up with TRBD1. CDR1 is SEHNR, CDR2 FQNEAQ, per germline (reference sequence). The ends lost 0 bases at V and 10 bases at J; junction bases unmatched: 3. The CDR3 has 13 amino acids. The CDR3 nucleotides are TGTGCCAGCAGCTTAGCGTTAGGGGGCGAGCAGTTCTTC. It translates to CASSLALGGEQFF.

The chain employs TRBV28 and TRBJ1-5; D is perhaps TRBD1 (5 bases). Germline CDR1 reads MDHEN; CDR2 reads SYDVKM. This CDR3 is built from 15 residues. Deletions cut 2 bases from V and 3 bases from J, with 11 bases between. The CDR3 spells CASSLRDFINQPQHF. The CDR3 nucleotides read TGTGCCAGCAGTTTAAGGGACTTTATCAATCAGCCCCAGCATTTT. Filled out from reference TRBV28 and TRBJ1-5, the complete variable domain reads DVKVTQSSRYLVKRTGEKVFLECVQDMDHENMFWYRQDPGLGLRLIYFSYDVKMKEKGDIPEGYSVSREKKERFSLILESASTNQTSMYLCASSLRDFINQPQHFGDGTRLSIL.

This clone was seen a single time. The chain uses TRBV5-1 and TRBJ1-4; TRBD1 might be the D (5 bases). Trimming took off 2 bases at V and 10 bases at J, with 15 bases between the two ends. The CDR3 is 14 residues long. Germline V gene sequence: CDR1 SGHRS, CDR2 YFSETQ. DNA for the CDR3: TGCGCCAGCAGCTTCCAGGGTAATGATCGAAAACTGTTTTTT. Its protein is CASSFQGNDRKLFF.

The gene calls are TRBV2 and TRBJ1-5, with D tentatively TRBD1 (5 bases). Looked up from germline, CDR1 is SNHLY and CDR2 is FYNNEI. This CDR3 comprises 13 residues. Trimming shortened V by 7 bases and J by 4 bases, and 11 bases separated the two germline ends. The CDR3 nucleotides read TGTGCCAGCACAAGCAGGGATAATCAGCCCCAGCATTTT. This sequence encodes CASTSRDNQPQHF.

The V and J genes are TRBV7-6 and TRBJ1-1; 7 bases map to TRBD1. The CDR3 runs 14 residues. CDR1 is SGHVS, CDR2 FNYEAQ, per germline. V was clipped by 5 bases and J by 0 bases; unmatched bases: 3. The CDR3 region has the DNA TGTGCCAGCAGCCAGGGACAGATGAACACTGAAGCTTTCTTT. Amino acids: CASSQGQMNTEAFF.

The rearrangement uses TRBV10-2 and TRBJ1-4; 10 bases align to TRBD1. Trimming cost V 6 bases and J 0 bases; bases outside gene matches: 4. The CDR3 consists of 16 residues. Germline V gene lookup returns CDR1 WSHSY and CDR2 SAAADI. The DNA for the CDR3 is TGCGCCAGCAGCGGGGACAGGGGCCCAACTAATGAAAAACTGTTTTTT. As protein: CASSGDRGPTNEKLFF.

The V call is TRBV29-1, the J call TRBJ2-5; a possible D gene is TRBD2 (6 bases). Per the germline V gene, CDR1 is SQVTM and CDR2 is ANQGSEA. V gave up 2 bases and J gave up 1 base, with 23 bases separating them. The CDR3 runs 18 residues. This CDR3 reads CSVERGAGRSAFQETQYF. In DNA form, the CDR3 reads TGCAGCGTTGAACGCGGGGCCGGGAGATCGGCGTTCCAAGAGACCCAGTACTTC.